This T cell receptor beta chain appears in the sequencing data of a study of beta chain features in type 1 diabetes. Across the whole study: Regarding age, gender and cell yields, patients proved similar to healthy donors.

The germline V gene has CDR1 SGHNT and CDR2 YYREEE (reference sequence). This CDR3 has 14 residues. Trimming pared 0 bases from V and 6 bases from J, leaving 9 bases between. As every portion of the isolated RNA was reverse transcribed, the sequencing read expressed TCRB transcripts. Assay used: immunoSEQ multiplex PCR; TCRdb lists only in-frame clones, some missing. The top ten clones hold about 0.097% of a sample with about 620,000 clones, around a sixth of them seen once. This chain connects TRBV5-4 to TRBJ2-2; maybe TRBD1 (6 bases). Sequenced material: naive CD4+ T cells from blood. This receptor was identified in a man aged 18 to 30 in good health. The CDR3 DNA follows: TGTGCCAGCAGCTTGGCAGGGGAAGCCGGGGAGCTGTTTTTT. It codes for CASSLAGEAGELFF.